This entry lists 10 T cell receptor beta chains sequenced from one sample in a study of Graves' ophthalmopathy and Graves' hyperthyroidism. Investigators amplified TCR beta CDR3 regions from RNA transcripts. First-round RT-PCR relied on HTBI primers, and a second-round multiplex PCR came next. TCRdb processed the multiplex PCR reads anew with MiXCR; each CDR3 protein has one entry. Here the sample spans over a million distinct CDR3 sequences, about 40% being singletons. Sequencing was performed on peripheral blood or thyroid tissue (not recorded which). These receptors came from an adult man with Graves' hyperthyroidism.

The chain couples TRBV15 to TRBJ1-1, with D perhaps TRBD1 (5 bases). The germline CDR1 and CDR2 sequences are LNHNV and YYDKDF (reference sequence). V lost 8 bases to trimming and J lost 5 bases, with 18 bases between them. CDR3 size: 14 residues. In DNA, the CDR3 is TGTGCCACCCGACAGATCGGGTTAGGTACTGAAGCTTTCTTT. It yields the protein CATRQIGLGTEAFF.

This clonotype was seen a few times. The genes are TRBV5-6 and TRBJ1-1; D is ambiguous. This CDR3 has 14 amino acids. V lost 0 bases and J lost 10, with 16 bases in between. Per germline, CDR1 SGHDT and CDR2 YYEEEE. CDR3 protein: CASSLVRTPSRAFF. The CDR3 coding sequence is TGTGCCAGCAGCTTGGTGAGGACCCCCAGCCGAGCTTTCTTT.

This clonotype has at least ten counts. J is TRBJ1-1 and V is TRBV19, with a possible D match to TRBD1 (5 bases). The CDR3 extends over 15 amino acids. Deletions cut 0 bases from V and 4 bases from J, with 12 bases between. Germline assignment: CDR1 LNHDA and CDR2 SQIVND (reference sequence). This CDR3 reads CASSIDGDRATEAFF. The CDR3 bases are TGTGCCAGTAGTATAGACGGAGACAGAGCCACTGAAGCTTTCTTT.

As concerns this clonotype: One base away lies a much larger clone, so this may be a sequencing read error. The chain couples TRBV7-2 to TRBJ2-2; the match to TRBD1 covers 8 bases. The trim removed 6 bases at V and 1 base at J, leaving 10 bases unmatched. The CDR3 extends over 17 amino acids. The V gene's germline CDR1 is SGHTA and CDR2 FQGNSA. The DNA of the CDR3 is TGTGCCAGCAGAGACGTAGACAGGGGCCTGAACACCGGGGAGCTGTTTTTT. This encodes CASRDVDRGLNTGELFF.

This clonotype turned up a few times. V usage is TRBV10-3 and J usage is TRBJ1-5; perhaps TRBD1 as D (6 bases). The CDR3 is 15 amino acids. The ends were cut back, 8 bases at V and 5 bases at J, with 19 bases in the middle. Germline loops: CDR1 ENHRY, CDR2 SYGVKD. Here the CDR3 DNA reads TGTGCCATCGCACAAGGTTTTGGGGGGCATCAGCCCCAGCATTTT. This gives the protein CAIAQGFGGHQPQHF.

To note about this clonotype: Compared with germline, one end of the junction differs, possibly owing to a read error. CDR3 amino acids: CASSWLGGNDYGYIF. The CDR3 nucleotides are TGCGCCAGCAGCTGGTTGGGGGGCAACGACTATGGCTACATCTTC. The rearrangement uses TRBV5-1 and TRBJ1-2, with D tentatively TRBD1 (6 bases). The length of the CDR3 is 15 residues. The germline V gene encodes CDR1 SGHRS and CDR2 YFSETQ.

This clonotype was seen repeatedly, ten times or more. This rearrangement joins TRBV19 to TRBJ2-2; possibly TRBD1 for D (6 bases). The CDR3 consists of 15 residues. The V gene's germline CDR1 is LNHDA and CDR2 SQIVND (reference sequence). V was cut by 2 bases and J by 5 bases, with 12 bases left in between. The CDR3 protein is CASSIHPQGTGELFF. As DNA, the CDR3 is TGTGCCAGTAGTATACACCCCCAGGGGACCGGGGAGCTGTTTTTT.

This rearrangement joins TRBV20-1 to TRBJ1-5, with a weak D call TRBD1 (5 bases). V shed 1 base and J shed 6 bases, with 7 bases lying between them. This CDR3 has 12 residues. Germline V gene sequence: CDR1 DFQATT, CDR2 SNEGSKA (reference sequence). Written as DNA, the CDR3 is TGCAGTGCTAGAGCAGGGATTCAGCCCCAGCATTTT. Amino acids: CSARAGIQPQHF.

The CDR3 region has the DNA TGTGCCAGCAGCCTCAACAGGGGGCCCCCCTACGAGCAGTACTTC. This encodes CASSLNRGPPYEQYF. The chain is built from TRBV12-3 or TRBV12-4 and TRBJ2-7; 9 bases are shared with TRBD1. Unmatched junction bases numbered 8, after V lost 6 bases and J lost 2 bases. The CDR3 runs to 15 residues.

This clonotype was observed many times. The chain recombines TRBV10-3 with TRBJ1-4; no clear D. Germline V lookup: CDR1 ENHRY, CDR2 SYGVKD. The CDR3 is made up of 13 amino acids. V was cut by 4 bases and J by 8 bases, with 11 bases left in between. Here the CDR3 DNA reads TGTGCCATCAGTGGTCGGTATACGGAAAAACTGTTTTTT. Residues: CAISGRYTEKLFF.